This TCR beta chain was captured by sequencing in a study of T-cell reconstitution after alpha-beta-depleted transplantation in children. Study-wide results and caveats: Alpha-beta T cells present about two months after transplant were reported to originate from several hundred expanded graft clones.

This CDR3 is built from 18 residues. The V gene's germline CDR1 is WNHNN and CDR2 SYGVQD (reference sequence). V shed 9 bases, J shed 0 bases, and the junction held 12 bases outside the gene matches. During its preparation, the TCRbeta library received unique molecular identifiers. TCRdb independently ran MiXCR on the PCR reads; one entry per CDR3 protein. Among 600,000 to 800,000 distinct CDR3 sequences listed, about an eighth were seen once. Notes on this clonotype: Its antigen is unknown.

The genes are TRBV10-1 and TRBJ2-2; TRBD2 aligns across 11 bases. This clonotype originated in a girl aged 2-9 years with congenital amegakaryocytic thrombocytopenia, due to receive a stem cell transplant. This material consisted of PBMCs, taken before TCRalphabeta/CD19-depleted stem cell transplant. CDR3 sequence: CARSVNLAGGTNTGELFF. CDR3 nucleotides: TGCGCCAGATCCGTGAATCTAGCGGGAGGAACGAACACCGGGGAGCTGTTTTTT.